Listed here are 32 T cell receptor beta chains from one sample, sequenced in a study of blood T cell repertoires in COVID-19. Clones were read by immunoSEQ multiplex PCR, and TCRdb kept only the in-frame ones, dropping some. Among under 200,000 clones listed, about four fifths were seen once. The sequencing sample was made of PBMCs or T cells enriched from blood (not recorded which). The source is a woman aged 60 to 75 who had recovered from COVID-19.

The gene calls are TRBV12-5 and TRBJ1-1; D is unclear. V lost 1 base to trimming and J lost 8 bases, with 8 bases between them. The CDR3 contains 12 residues. Per the germline V gene, CDR1 is LGHNT and CDR2 is FRNRAP. The CDR3 DNA reads TGTGCTAGTGGTTTGGAAAACCGGGAAGCTTTCTTT. Translation gives CASGLENREAFF.

The chain links TRBV18 to TRBJ1-5; the D is unclear. Germline lookup yields CDR1 KGHSH and CDR2 LQKENI. The CDR3 is 15 amino acids. The V gene lost 6 bases and the J gene lost 2 bases, with 14 bases spanning the gap. DNA of the CDR3: TGTGCCAGCTCGTTCAACGGGAATGGCAATCAGCCCCAGCATTTT. Residues: CASSFNGNGNQPQHF.

V usage is TRBV4-2 and J usage is TRBJ2-5, with TRBD2 matching 7 bases. J was trimmed by 5 bases and V by 0 bases; bases with no gene match: 3. The CDR3 runs 14 residues. Germline lookup yields CDR1 LGHNA and CDR2 YNFKEQ. DNA of the CDR3: TGTGCCAGCAGCCAAGATGGGACTACGGAGACCCAGTACTTC. Protein: CASSQDGTTETQYF.

The rearrangement uses TRBV5-1 and TRBJ2-5, with D perhaps TRBD2 (6 bases). Germline CDR1 is SGHRS and CDR2 is YFSETQ. V lost 8 bases, J lost 5 bases, and 13 bases lay in between. The CDR3 is 12 residues long. The CDR3 region is CASFGGGETQYF. CDR3 DNA: TGCGCCAGTTTTGGGGGAGGTGAGACCCAGTACTTC.

The V and J genes are TRBV9 and TRBJ2-1; 12 positions agree with TRBD1. V lost 0 bases and J lost 10; bases outside the gene matches: 11. The germline gives CDR1 SGDLS, CDR2 YYNGEE. The CDR3 is made up of 17 amino acids. In nucleotides, the CDR3 is TGTGCCAGCAGCGTAGAGGCTCTGGGACAGGGGGCGCGGGAGCAGTTCTTC. As protein: CASSVEALGQGAREQFF.

The chain uses TRBV7-9 and TRBJ2-5; D is possibly TRBD2 (5 bases). The CDR3 is 16 amino acids. The V gene's germline CDR1 is SEHNR and CDR2 FQNEAQ (reference sequence). V was pared by 5 bases and J by 1 base, with 17 bases between. CDR3 sequence reads: CASSRLTPRVQETQYF. The DNA for the CDR3 is TGTGCCAGCAGCCGACTGACCCCGAGGGTCCAAGAGACCCAGTACTTC.

The chain joins TRBV9 to TRBJ2-1; TRBD2 aligns across 10 bases. J lost 1 base, V lost 4 bases, and 5 bases had no gene match. The CDR3 totals 16 residues. CDR1 is SGDLS and CDR2 is YYNGEE in the germline V gene. CDR3 protein: CASSPRLAGSYNEQFF. Here the CDR3 DNA reads TGTGCCAGCAGCCCCCGACTAGCGGGTTCCTACAATGAGCAGTTCTTC.

This clone was observed a few times. Other DNA sequences in the same sample also yield this CDR3. The V and J genes are TRBV19 and TRBJ1-2; D remains ambiguous. CDR1 and CDR2 from the germline V gene are LNHDA and SQIVND (reference sequence). V was clipped by 9 bases and J by 8 bases, with 16 bases between them. The CDR3 length is 12 residues. The CDR3 is CASETGGGGYTF. CDR3 sequence (DNA): TGTGCCAGCGAGACCGGAGGAGGGGGCTACACCTTC.

This chain joins TRBV2 and TRBJ2-3, with a tentative D call TRBD1 (6 bases). The V and J ends lost 6 bases and 4 bases respectively, with 14 bases between them. The CDR3 is 14 amino acids. Germline V gene data show CDR1 as SNHLY and CDR2 as FYNNEI. As DNA, the CDR3 is TGTGCCAGCAGCGCACAGGGTAGAGCAGATACGCAGTATTTT. Amino acids: CASSAQGRADTQYF.

V usage is TRBV7-2 and J usage is TRBJ2-3; 7 positions match TRBD2. This CDR3 is built from 14 residues. CDR1 is SGHTA, CDR2 FQGNSA, per germline. J gave up 5 bases and V 4 bases, and 6 bases lay outside the gene matches. CDR3 loop: CASSSGLGLDTQYF. The DNA of the CDR3 is TGTGCCAGCAGCTCAGGACTAGGTCTAGATACGCAGTATTTT.

The V call is TRBV18, the J call TRBJ2-1; maybe TRBD2 (5 bases). The germline gives CDR1 KGHSH, CDR2 LQKENI. This CDR3 is built from 11 residues. V dropped 6 bases and J dropped 8 bases, with 8 bases sitting between them. The CDR3 here is CASSHGDEQFF. The CDR3 DNA follows: TGTGCCAGCTCTCACGGGGATGAGCAGTTCTTC.

This clone was counted many times. This chain uses TRBV25-1 with TRBJ1-1; TRBD1 is a possible D gene (6 bases). CDR1 and CDR2 (germline): MGHDK, SYGVNS. The CDR3 is made up of 14 amino acids. V lost 5 bases and J lost 1, with 11 bases in between. For the CDR3, the DNA is TGTGCCAGCAGTACGGACAGAACGAACACTGAAGCTTTCTTT. Translating it yields CASSTDRTNTEAFF. The whole variable domain, remainder taken from reference TRBV25-1 and TRBJ1-1, is EADIYQTPRYLVIGTGKKITLECSQTMGHDKMYWYQQDPGMELHLIHYSYGVNSTEKGDLSSESTVSRIRTEHFPLTLESARPSHTSQYLCASSTDRTNTEAFFGQGTRLTVV.

The chain has TRBV2 and TRBJ2-7; D perhaps matches TRBD2 (6 bases). This CDR3 is 12 amino acids long. Germline V gene lookup returns CDR1 SNHLY and CDR2 FYNNEI. V gave up 6 bases and J gave up 6 bases, with 12 bases separating them. The CDR3 coding sequence is TGTGCCAGCAGGGGACTGGCTGTCGAGCAGTACTTC. It is translated as CASRGLAVEQYF.

This clone has just a few counts. The chain links TRBV27 to TRBJ1-1; possible D gene TRBD1, 5 bases. The V end was cut by 2 bases, the J end by 10 bases, with 11 bases between. Germline V gives CDR1 MNHEY, CDR2 SMNVEV (reference sequence). CDR3 length: 12 amino acids. CDR3 amino acids: CASSLVGGAAFF. CDR3 sequence (DNA): TGTGCCAGCAGTTTAGTGGGCGGGGCAGCTTTCTTT.

This chain joins TRBV19 and TRBJ2-7; TRBD1 agrees at 9 bases. The CDR3 totals 15 residues. The germline V gene has CDR1 LNHDA and CDR2 SQIVND (reference sequence). V trimming: 10 bases; J trimming: 4 bases; junction bases outside the gene matches: 14. This chain's CDR3 is CATSREGTGSYEQYF. In DNA, the CDR3 is TGTGCCACTTCACGGGAAGGGACAGGGTCTTACGAGCAGTACTTC. Together with reference TRBV19 and TRBJ2-7, the CDR3 gives the full variable domain: DGGITQSPKYLFRKEGQNVTLSCEQNLNHDAMYWYRQDPGQGLRLIYYSQIVNDFQKGDIAEGYSVSREKKESFPLTVTSAQKNPTAFYLCATSREGTGSYEQYFGPGTRLTVT.

V usage is TRBV11-2 and J usage is TRBJ1-1, with unresolved D. The CDR3 has 14 amino acids. Trimming shortened V by 1 base and J by 3 bases, and 9 bases separated the two germline ends. Germline CDR1 is SGHAT and CDR2 is FQNNGV. CDR3 sequence reads: CASSLVPGDTEAFF. As DNA, the CDR3 is TGTGCCAGCAGCTTAGTCCCGGGAGACACTGAAGCTTTCTTT.

Of note for this clone: This sample includes further DNA sequences coding for the same CDR3. The chain has TRBV6-5 and TRBJ2-7; 10 nucleotides align to TRBD1. The CDR3 spans 12 residues. The V segment lost 6 bases and the J segment 6 bases; nucleotides outside the gene matches: 2. Germline V gives CDR1 MNHEY, CDR2 SVGAGI. The CDR3 loop reads CASRGQGGEQYF. CDR3 nucleotides: TGTGCCAGCAGAGGACAGGGGGGCGAGCAGTACTTC.

With regard to this clone: In the same sample, other DNA sequences code for this CDR3. The V call is TRBV3-1 (or the pseudogene TRBV3-2), the J call TRBJ1-2, with D maybe TRBD1 (5 bases). CDR1 LGHDT and CDR2 YNNKEL come from the germline V gene (reference sequence). The CDR3 spans 13 residues. V lost 1 base and J 8 bases, leaving 11 bases between the germline ends. In DNA form, the CDR3 reads TGTGCCAGCAGCCAAGGCAGGGTTGGGGGCTACACCTTC. Translating it yields CASSQGRVGGYTF.

On this clone: Within the sample, other DNA sequences also encode this same CDR3. The chain joins TRBV2 to TRBJ1-1; 7 bases are shared with TRBD1. The CDR3 length is 12 residues. With V trimmed by 4 bases and J by 6 bases, 2 bases remained unmatched. Germline V lookup: CDR1 SNHLY, CDR2 FYNNEI. CDR3 residues: CASSVQGAEAFF. DNA for the CDR3: TGTGCCAGCAGTGTTCAGGGGGCTGAAGCTTTCTTT.

The chain joins TRBV30 to TRBJ1-3; D ambiguous. V lost 5 bases and J lost 0, with 17 bases in between. CDR3 length: 16 amino acids. Germline CDR1 is GTSNPN and CDR2 is SVGIG (reference sequence). This chain's CDR3 is CAWGPAYGGSGNTIYF. The CDR3 DNA reads as TGTGCCTGGGGCCCGGCCTACGGCGGCTCTGGAAACACCATATATTTT.

A few counts support this clone. The rearrangement links TRBV29-1 to TRBJ1-2; maybe TRBD1 (5 bases). Germline CDR1 SQVTM, CDR2 ANQGSEA. Trimming removed 2 bases from V and 5 bases from J, with 12 bases in between. The CDR3 is 13 amino acids. The CDR3 region has the DNA TGCAGCGTTGAACCCCAAAGGGGATATGGCTACACCTTC. Protein: CSVEPQRGYGYTF.

The genes are TRBV4-2 and TRBJ2-3; D is uncertain. The germline V and J ends were trimmed by 0 bases and 6 bases, with 7 bases remaining between them. This CDR3 has 13 residues. Germline V CDR1 and CDR2: LGHNA, YNFKEQ. The CDR3 loop is CASSQEPRDTQYF. In DNA, the CDR3 is TGTGCCAGCAGCCAAGAGCCGAGGGATACGCAGTATTTT.

The J gene is TRBJ1-1, the V gene TRBV14; 7 nucleotides match TRBD1. V was clipped by 1 base and J by 4 bases; unmatched bases: 6. This CDR3 has 15 amino acids. Per the germline V gene, CDR1 is SGHDN and CDR2 is FVKESK. CDR3 nucleotide sequence: TGTGCCAGCAGCCAAGGAGACAGGGATTCCACTGAAGCTTTCTTT. Its translation is CASSQGDRDSTEAFF.

Only a few counts were recorded for this clone. This chain uses TRBV12-3 or TRBV12-4 with TRBJ2-5; TRBD2 matches 8 bases. V shed 7 bases, J shed 5 bases, and the junction held 6 bases outside the gene matches. This CDR3 has 13 residues. For the CDR3, the DNA is TGTGCCAGCAATTTCGGGGGGGCCGAGACCCAGTACTTC. It specifies CASNFGGAETQYF.

The chain is built from TRBV7-6 and TRBJ1-1; 9 nucleotides line up with TRBD1. J lost 11 bases, V lost 0 bases, and 4 bases had no gene match. Germline loops: CDR1 SGHVS, CDR2 FNYEAQ. The CDR3 covers 13 residues. This chain's CDR3 is CASSLAGDRDAFF. In DNA, the CDR3 is TGTGCCAGCAGCTTAGCGGGGGACAGGGACGCTTTCTTT.

CDR3 amino acids: CASSLAGAQRDTQYF. DNA of the CDR3: TGTGCCAGCAGCTTAGCAGGGGCCCAAAGGGATACGCAGTATTTT. This chain uses TRBV7-2 with TRBJ2-3, with D possibly matching TRBD1 (5 bases). The CDR3 loop spans 15 amino acids. V lost 0 bases, J lost 6 bases, and 13 bases lay in between. Germline loops: CDR1 SGHTA, CDR2 FQGNSA. The entire variable domain, with the rest obtained from reference TRBV7-2 and TRBJ2-3, is as follows: GAGVSQSPSNKVTEKGKDVELRCDPISGHTALYWYRQSLGQGLEFLIYFQGNSAPDKSGLPSDRFSAERTGGSVSTLTIQRTQQEDSAVYLCASSLAGAQRDTQYFGPGTRLTVL.

The chain combines TRBV5-6 with TRBJ1-2; D not resolved. This CDR3 is 13 amino acids long. CDR1 SGHDT and CDR2 YYEEEE come from the germline V gene. V gave up 4 bases and J gave up 8 bases, with 15 bases separating them. In nucleotides, the CDR3 is TGTGCCAGCAGCCCAAGGAGGCCGGAGGGCTACACCTTC. It codes for CASSPRRPEGYTF.

This clone was detected ten times or more. J is TRBJ2-3 and V is TRBV9; 9 bases are shared with TRBD2. The CDR3 contains 16 residues. V lost 4 bases and J lost 0; bases outside the gene matches: 6. CDR1 is SGDLS and CDR2 is YYNGEE in the germline V gene. CDR3 loop: CASSKRGDGSTDTQYF. DNA of the CDR3: TGTGCCAGCAGCAAGCGGGGGGATGGGAGCACAGATACGCAGTATTTT.

The chain uses TRBV2 and TRBJ1-1, with 8 positions matching TRBD1. V gave up 5 bases and J gave up 1 base; unmatched junction bases: 6. Per the germline V gene, CDR1 is SNHLY and CDR2 is FYNNEI. The CDR3 consists of 15 residues. CDR3 DNA sequence: TGTGCCAGCAGTCGGCAGGACAGGGAGAACACTGAAGCTTTCTTT. This gives the protein CASSRQDRENTEAFF.

The chain is built from TRBV5-1 and TRBJ2-3, with 8 bases fitting TRBD2. CDR1 is SGHRS and CDR2 is YFSETQ in the germline V gene. The length of the CDR3 is 14 residues. After removal of 2 bases from V and 4 bases from J, the junction contained 3 bases not matched to a gene. The CDR3 here is CASSLSGGPDTQYF. The CDR3 DNA sequence: TGCGCCAGCAGCTTAAGCGGGGGTCCAGATACGCAGTATTTT.

V usage is TRBV18 and J usage is TRBJ2-3; 12 positions match TRBD2. V was pared by 3 bases and J by 5 bases, with 6 bases of the junction left unmatched. Looked up from germline, CDR1 is KGHSH and CDR2 is LQKENI. The CDR3 is 16 residues long. The DNA for the CDR3 is TGTGCCAGCTCACCGACTAGCGGGGGCTTGAGAGATACGCAGTATTTT. This gives the protein CASSPTSGGLRDTQYF.

The V call is TRBV19, the J call TRBJ1-1; possible D gene TRBD1, 5 bases. The V end was cut by 5 bases, the J end by 1 base, with 14 bases between. The germline CDR1 and CDR2 sequences are LNHDA and SQIVND (reference sequence). This CDR3 comprises 15 residues. CDR3 nucleotides: TGTGCCAGTAGTGCCACAGGTTGGACGAACACTGAAGCTTTCTTT. Protein sequence: CASSATGWTNTEAFF.